This T cell receptor beta chain was identified in a study of cytomegalovirus exposure and HLA in healthy donors. The CDR3 is made up of 13 amino acids. Looked up from germline, CDR1 is MNHEY and CDR2 is SVGAGI. Trimming took off 2 bases at V and 6 bases at J, with 11 bases between the two ends. Use of 60 Vbeta and 13 Jbeta primers characterized the PCR. Sequencing used immunoSEQ multiplex PCR; TCRdb keeps in-frame clones, though not all of them. The table shows fewer than 40,000 clones, with just over 85% occurring only once. General study points: Cytomegalovirus status was reportedly diagnosed by the classifier with high sensitivity and specificity. The sole available immune exposure information was CMV serostatus. A later analysis reportedly found fewer N-insertions in an Asian-associated ancestry cluster than the approximately 700-donor mean.

In regard to this clone: Antigen unknown.

This clonotype was obtained from a woman in her thirties or forties in good health and CMV-seropositive. The J gene is TRBJ2-7, the V gene TRBV6-5; D perhaps matches TRBD2 (7 bases). Sequences were obtained from PBMCs. The CDR3 is CASSYGGAGEQYF. The CDR3 DNA is TGTGCCAGCAGTTACGGGGGGGCGGGCGAGCAGTACTTC.